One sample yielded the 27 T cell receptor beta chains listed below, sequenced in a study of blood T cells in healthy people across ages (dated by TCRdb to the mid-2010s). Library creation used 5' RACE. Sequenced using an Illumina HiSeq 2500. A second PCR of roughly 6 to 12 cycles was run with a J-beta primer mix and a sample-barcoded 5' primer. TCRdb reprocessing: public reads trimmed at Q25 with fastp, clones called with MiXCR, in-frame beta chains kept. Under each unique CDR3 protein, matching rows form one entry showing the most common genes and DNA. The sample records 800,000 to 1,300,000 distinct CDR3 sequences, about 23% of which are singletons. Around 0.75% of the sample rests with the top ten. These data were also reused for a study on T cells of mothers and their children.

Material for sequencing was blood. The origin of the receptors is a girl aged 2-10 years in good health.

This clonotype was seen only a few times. CDR3 nucleotide sequence: TGTGCCAGCAGTTTAGAGTCTAACGGGAGGCTAGAGACCCAGTACTTC. Its translation: CASSLESNGRLETQYF. The rearrangement links TRBV27 to TRBJ2-5; 7 bases are a match to TRBD2. The CDR3 runs to 16 residues. In germline, CDR1 is MNHEY, CDR2 SMNVEV (reference sequence). The V and J ends lost 2 bases and 4 bases, in that order; junction bases with no gene match: 10.

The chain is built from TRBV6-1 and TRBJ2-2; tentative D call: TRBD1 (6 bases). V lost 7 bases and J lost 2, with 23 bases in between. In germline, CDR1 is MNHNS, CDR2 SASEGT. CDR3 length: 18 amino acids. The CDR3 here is CASKDQTGPRFNTGELFF. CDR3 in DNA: TGTGCCAGCAAGGATCAGACAGGACCTAGATTCAACACCGGGGAGCTGTTTTTT.

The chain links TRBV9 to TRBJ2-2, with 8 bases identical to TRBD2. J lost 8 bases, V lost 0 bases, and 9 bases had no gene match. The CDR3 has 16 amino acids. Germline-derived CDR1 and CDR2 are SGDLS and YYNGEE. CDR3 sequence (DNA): TGTGCCAGCAGCGTAGCCAGCGGGGGCGTTAGTGGGGAGCTGTTTTTT. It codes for CASSVASGGVSGELFF.

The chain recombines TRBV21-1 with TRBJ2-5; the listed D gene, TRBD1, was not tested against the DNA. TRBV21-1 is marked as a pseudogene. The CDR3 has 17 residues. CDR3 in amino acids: CASSKKGDRSGQETQYF. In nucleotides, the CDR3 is TGTGCCAGCAGCAAAAAAGGAGACAGGTCCGGCCAAGAGACCCAGTACTTC.

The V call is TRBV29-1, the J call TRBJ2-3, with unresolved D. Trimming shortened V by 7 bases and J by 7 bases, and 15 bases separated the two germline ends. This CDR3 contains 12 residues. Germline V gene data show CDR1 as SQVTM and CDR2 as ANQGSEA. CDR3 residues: CSGKWVGNTQYF. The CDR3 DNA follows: TGCAGCGGGAAGTGGGTAGGGAATACGCAGTATTTT.

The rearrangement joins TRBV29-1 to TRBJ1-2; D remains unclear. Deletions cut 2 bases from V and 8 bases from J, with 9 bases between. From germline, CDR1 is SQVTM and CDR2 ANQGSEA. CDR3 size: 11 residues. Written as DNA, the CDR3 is TGCAGCGTTGAATCTCTGAGGGGCTACACCTTC. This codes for CSVESLRGYTF.

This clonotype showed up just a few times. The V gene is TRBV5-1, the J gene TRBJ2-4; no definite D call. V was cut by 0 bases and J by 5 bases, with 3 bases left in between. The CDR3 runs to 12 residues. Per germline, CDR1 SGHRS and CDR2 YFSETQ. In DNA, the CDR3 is TGCGCCAGCAGCTTGGATCAAAACATTCAGTACTTC. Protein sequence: CASSLDQNIQYF.

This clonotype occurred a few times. DNA for the CDR3: TGTGCCAGCAGCGTATCCAGGTCCTACGAGCAGTACTTC. Protein sequence: CASSVSRSYEQYF. The rearrangement uses TRBV7-6 and TRBJ2-1; no clear D gene. The J call may be wrong; the DNA end is better matched by TRBJ2-7. This CDR3 has 13 residues. Germline assignment: CDR1 SGHVS and CDR2 FNYEAQ.

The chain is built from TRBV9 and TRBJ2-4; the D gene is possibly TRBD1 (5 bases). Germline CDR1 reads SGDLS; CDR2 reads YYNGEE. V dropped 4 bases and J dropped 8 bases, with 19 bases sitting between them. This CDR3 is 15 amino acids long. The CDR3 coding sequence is TGTGCCAGCAGCCCCAATGTTGGGGCTCGGGACATTCAGTACTTC. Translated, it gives CASSPNVGARDIQYF.

CDR3 in amino acids: CASSSGQGFANEQFF. The CDR3 DNA follows: TGTGCCAGCAGCTCGGGACAGGGCTTCGCCAATGAGCAGTTCTTC. V and J are TRBV7-2 and TRBJ2-1; TRBD1 agrees at 9 bases. Trimming at V came to 4 bases and at J to 6 bases, leaving 7 bases not matched to a gene. Germline V gene sequence: CDR1 SGHTA, CDR2 FQGNSA. The CDR3 is 15 residues long.

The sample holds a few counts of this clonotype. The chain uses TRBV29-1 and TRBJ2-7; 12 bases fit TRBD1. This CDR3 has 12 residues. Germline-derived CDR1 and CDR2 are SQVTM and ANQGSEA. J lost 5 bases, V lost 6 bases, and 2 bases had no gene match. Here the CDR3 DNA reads TGCAGCGTGGGACAGGGGGCTCACGAGCAGTACTTC. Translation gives CSVGQGAHEQYF.

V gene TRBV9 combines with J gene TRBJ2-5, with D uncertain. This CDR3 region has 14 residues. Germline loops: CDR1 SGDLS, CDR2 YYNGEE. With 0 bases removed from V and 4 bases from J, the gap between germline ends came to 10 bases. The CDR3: CASSVEPGPETQYF. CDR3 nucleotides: TGTGCCAGCAGCGTAGAGCCGGGCCCAGAGACCCAGTACTTC.

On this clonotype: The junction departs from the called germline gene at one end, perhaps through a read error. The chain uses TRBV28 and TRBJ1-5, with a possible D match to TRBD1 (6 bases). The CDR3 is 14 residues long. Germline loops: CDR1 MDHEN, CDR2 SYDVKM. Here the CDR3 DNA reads TGTGCCGGCAGTCTCTACAGGGGCAATCAGCCCCAGCATTTT. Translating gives CAGSLYRGNQPQHF.

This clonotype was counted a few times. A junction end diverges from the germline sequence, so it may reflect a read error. This chain's CDR3 is CASSRGLAGVKSGANVLTF. The DNA for the CDR3 is TGTGCTAGCAGCAGAGGACTAGCGGGTGTAAAGTCTGGGGCCAACGTCCTGACTTTC. This chain connects TRBV7-7 to TRBJ2-6; the match to TRBD2 covers 11 bases. Germline lookup yields CDR1 SSHAT and CDR2 FNYEAQ (reference sequence). The CDR3 extends over 19 amino acids.

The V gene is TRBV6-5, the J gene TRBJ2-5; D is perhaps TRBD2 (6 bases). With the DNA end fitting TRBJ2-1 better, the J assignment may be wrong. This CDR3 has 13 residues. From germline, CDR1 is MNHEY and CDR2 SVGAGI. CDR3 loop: CASRGTGVNEQFF. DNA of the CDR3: TGTGCCAGCAGGGGAACGGGGGTCAATGAGCAGTTCTTC.

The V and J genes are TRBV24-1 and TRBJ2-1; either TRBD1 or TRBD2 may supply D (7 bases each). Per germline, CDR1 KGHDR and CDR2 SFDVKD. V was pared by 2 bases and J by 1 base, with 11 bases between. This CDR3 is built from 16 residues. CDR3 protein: CATSDSAGQSYNEQFF. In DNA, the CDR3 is TGTGCCACCAGTGATTCAGCGGGACAGTCCTACAATGAGCAGTTCTTC.

CDR3 in DNA: TGCAGTGCTAGTATGGGACAGGGGTTGAGTTGGAACATGAACACTGAAGCTTTCTTT. Translation gives CSASMGQGLSWNMNTEAFF. The chain carries TRBV20-1 and TRBJ1-1; 10 bases map to TRBD1. Per the germline V gene, CDR1 is DFQATT and CDR2 is SNEGSKA (reference sequence). The CDR3 runs 19 residues. Trimming cost V 3 bases and J 0 bases; bases outside gene matches: 16.

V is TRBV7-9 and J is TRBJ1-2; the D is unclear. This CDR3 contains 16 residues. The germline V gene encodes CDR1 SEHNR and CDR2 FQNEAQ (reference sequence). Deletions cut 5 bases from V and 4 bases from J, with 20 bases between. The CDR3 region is CASSPLTGTRGYGYTF. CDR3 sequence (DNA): TGTGCCAGCAGCCCCTTGACGGGAACTCGAGGCTATGGCTACACCTTC.

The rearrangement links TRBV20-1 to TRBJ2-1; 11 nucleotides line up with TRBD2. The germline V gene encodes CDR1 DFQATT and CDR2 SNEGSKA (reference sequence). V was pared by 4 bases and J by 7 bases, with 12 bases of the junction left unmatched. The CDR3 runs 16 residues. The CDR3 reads CSATDQLAGVTNEQFF. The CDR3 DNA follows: TGCAGTGCTACAGACCAACTAGCGGGAGTTACGAATGAGCAGTTCTTC.

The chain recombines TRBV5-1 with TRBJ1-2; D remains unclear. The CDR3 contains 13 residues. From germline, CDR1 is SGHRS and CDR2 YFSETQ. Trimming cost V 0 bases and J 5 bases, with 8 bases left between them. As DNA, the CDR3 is TGCGCCAGCAGCTTGGAGGTGGGGTATGGCTACACCTTC. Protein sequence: CASSLEVGYGYTF.

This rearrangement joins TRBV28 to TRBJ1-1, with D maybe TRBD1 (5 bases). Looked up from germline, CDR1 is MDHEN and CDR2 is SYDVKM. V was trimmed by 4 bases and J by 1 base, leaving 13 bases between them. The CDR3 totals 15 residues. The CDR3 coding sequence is TGTGCCAGCAGTTCCCCCGGGGCAAGGAACACTGAAGCTTTCTTT. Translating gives CASSSPGARNTEAFF.

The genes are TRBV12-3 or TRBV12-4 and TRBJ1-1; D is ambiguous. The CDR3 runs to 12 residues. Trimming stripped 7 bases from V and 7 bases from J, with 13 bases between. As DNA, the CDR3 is TGTGCCAGCACCACCGCACCCGGTGAAGCTTTCTTT. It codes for CASTTAPGEAFF.

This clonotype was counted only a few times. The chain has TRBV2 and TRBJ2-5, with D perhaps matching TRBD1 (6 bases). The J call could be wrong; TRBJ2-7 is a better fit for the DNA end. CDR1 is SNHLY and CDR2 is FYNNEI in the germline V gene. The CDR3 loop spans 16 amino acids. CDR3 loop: CASSESNGQTFYEQYF. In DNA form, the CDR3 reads TGTGCCAGCAGTGAATCCAACGGACAGACCTTTTACGAGCAGTACTTC.

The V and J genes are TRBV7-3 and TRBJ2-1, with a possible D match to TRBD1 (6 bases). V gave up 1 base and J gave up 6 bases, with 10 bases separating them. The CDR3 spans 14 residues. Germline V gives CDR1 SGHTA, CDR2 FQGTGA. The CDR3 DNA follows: TGTGCCAGCAGCTTAAGGTGGGGGCCCAATGAGCAGTTCTTC. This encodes CASSLRWGPNEQFF.

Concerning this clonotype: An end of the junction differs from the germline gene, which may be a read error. The CDR3 sequence: CAGRALQVATNEKLFF. CDR3 DNA sequence: TGTGCCGGCAGGGCTCTCCAAGTTGCAACTAATGAAAAACTGTTTTTT. The chain is built from TRBV2 and TRBJ1-4, with TRBD1 as a possible D gene (5 bases). The CDR3 extends over 16 amino acids. Germline values: CDR1 SNHLY, CDR2 FYNNEI.

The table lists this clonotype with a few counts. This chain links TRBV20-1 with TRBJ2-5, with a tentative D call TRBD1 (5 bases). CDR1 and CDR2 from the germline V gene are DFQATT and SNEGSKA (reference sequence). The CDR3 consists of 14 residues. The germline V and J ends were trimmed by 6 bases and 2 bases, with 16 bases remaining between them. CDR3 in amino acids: CSAPISGWQETQYF. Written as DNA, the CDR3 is TGCAGTGCCCCGATCTCAGGGTGGCAAGAGACCCAGTACTTC.

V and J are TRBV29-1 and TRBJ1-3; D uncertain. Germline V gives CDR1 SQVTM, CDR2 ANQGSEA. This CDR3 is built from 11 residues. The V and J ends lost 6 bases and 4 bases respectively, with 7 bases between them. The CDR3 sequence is CSVTEGNTIYF. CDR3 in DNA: TGCAGCGTCACAGAGGGAAACACCATATATTTT.